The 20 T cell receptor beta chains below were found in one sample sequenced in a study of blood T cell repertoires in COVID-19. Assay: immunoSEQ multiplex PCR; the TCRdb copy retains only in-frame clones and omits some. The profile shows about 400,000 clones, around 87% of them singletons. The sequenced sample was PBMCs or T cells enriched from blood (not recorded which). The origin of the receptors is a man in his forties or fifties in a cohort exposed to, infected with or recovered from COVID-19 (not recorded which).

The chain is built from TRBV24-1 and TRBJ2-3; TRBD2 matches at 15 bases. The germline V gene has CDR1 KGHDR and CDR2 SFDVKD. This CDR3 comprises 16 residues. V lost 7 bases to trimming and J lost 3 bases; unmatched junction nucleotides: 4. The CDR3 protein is CATREGLAGGTDTQYF. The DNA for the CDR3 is TGTGCCACCAGGGAGGGACTAGCGGGAGGTACAGATACGCAGTATTTT.

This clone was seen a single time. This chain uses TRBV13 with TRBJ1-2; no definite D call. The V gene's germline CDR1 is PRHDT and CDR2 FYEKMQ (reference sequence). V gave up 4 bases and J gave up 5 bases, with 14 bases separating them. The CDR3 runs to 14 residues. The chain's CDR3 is CASSSRTSGYGYTF. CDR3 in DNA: TGTGCCAGCAGCTCCCGGACTTCGGGGTATGGCTACACCTTC.

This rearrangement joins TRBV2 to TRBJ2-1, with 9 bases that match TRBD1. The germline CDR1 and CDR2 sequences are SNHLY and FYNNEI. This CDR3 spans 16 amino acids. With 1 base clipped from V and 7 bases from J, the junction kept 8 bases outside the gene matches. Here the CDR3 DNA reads TGTGCCAGCAGTGAAGTTGGGACAGGGAGGGGTAATGAGCAGTTCTTC. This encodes CASSEVGTGRGNEQFF.

The CDR3 here is CASSKTGGFNEQYF. The CDR3 region has the DNA TGTGCCAGCAGTAAAACAGGGGGTTTTAACGAGCAGTACTTC. This chain joins TRBV27 and TRBJ2-7, with TRBD1 matching over 8 bases. The germline gives CDR1 MNHEY, CDR2 SMNVEV (reference sequence). The CDR3 length is 14 residues. V lost 5 bases to trimming and J lost 5 bases; unmatched junction nucleotides: 8.

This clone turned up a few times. The CDR3 region is CATAAPGSLFF. In DNA, the CDR3 is TGTGCCACTGCCGCCCCGGGATCACTGTTTTTT. This chain connects TRBV28 to TRBJ1-4, with D unclear. Germline CDR1 MDHEN, CDR2 SYDVKM. Deletions cut 10 bases from V and 13 bases from J, with 16 bases between. The CDR3 runs to 11 residues.

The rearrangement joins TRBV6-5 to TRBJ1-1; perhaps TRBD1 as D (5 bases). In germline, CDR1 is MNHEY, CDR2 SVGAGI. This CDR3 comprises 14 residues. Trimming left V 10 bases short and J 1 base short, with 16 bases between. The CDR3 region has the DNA TGTGCCACGAAAGAGTTCAGGGAGAACACTGAAGCTTTCTTT. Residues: CATKEFRENTEAFF.

The CDR3 sequence: CASSQLGRSTGELFF. CDR3 bases: TGTGCCAGCAGCCAACTCGGGAGGTCCACCGGGGAGCTGTTTTTT. The chain carries TRBV3-1 (or the pseudogene TRBV3-2) and TRBJ2-2; 7 nucleotides match TRBD2. V gave up 2 bases and J gave up 4 bases; unmatched junction bases: 4. This CDR3 spans 15 amino acids. CDR1 LGHDT and CDR2 YNNKEL come from the germline V gene (reference sequence).

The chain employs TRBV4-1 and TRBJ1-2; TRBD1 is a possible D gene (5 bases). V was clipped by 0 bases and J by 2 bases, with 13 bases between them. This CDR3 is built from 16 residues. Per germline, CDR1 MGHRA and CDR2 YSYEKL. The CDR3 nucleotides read TGCGCCAGCAGCCAAGATAGGGGCAGGGCAAACTATGGCTACACCTTC. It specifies CASSQDRGRANYGYTF.

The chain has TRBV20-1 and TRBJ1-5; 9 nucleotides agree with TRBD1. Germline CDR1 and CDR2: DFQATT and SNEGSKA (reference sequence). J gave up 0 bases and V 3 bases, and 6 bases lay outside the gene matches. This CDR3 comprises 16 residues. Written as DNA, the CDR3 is TGCAGTGCTAGTAGTGTGGGACAGGGTAGCAATCAGCCCCAGCATTTT. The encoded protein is CSASSVGQGSNQPQHF.

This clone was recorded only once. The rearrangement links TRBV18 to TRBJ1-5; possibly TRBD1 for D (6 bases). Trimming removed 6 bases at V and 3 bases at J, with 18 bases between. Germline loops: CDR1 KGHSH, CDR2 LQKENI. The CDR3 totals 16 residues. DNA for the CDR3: TGTGCCAGCTCCCTGCTTTCGGACAGCTCCAATCAGCCCCAGCATTTT. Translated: CASSLLSDSSNQPQHF.

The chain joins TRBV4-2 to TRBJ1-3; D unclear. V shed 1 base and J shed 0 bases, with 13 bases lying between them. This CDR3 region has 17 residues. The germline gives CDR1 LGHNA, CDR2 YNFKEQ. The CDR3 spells CASSQVVGEGSGNTIYF. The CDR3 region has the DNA TGTGCCAGCAGCCAAGTTGTTGGCGAGGGCTCTGGAAACACCATATATTTT.

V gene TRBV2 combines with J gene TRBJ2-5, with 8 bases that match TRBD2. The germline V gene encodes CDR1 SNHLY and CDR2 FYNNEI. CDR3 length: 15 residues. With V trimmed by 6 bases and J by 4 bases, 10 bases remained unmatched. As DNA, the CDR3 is TGTGCCAGCAGGGACCGGGGGGGCGCGGGAGAGACCCAGTACTTC. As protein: CASRDRGGAGETQYF.

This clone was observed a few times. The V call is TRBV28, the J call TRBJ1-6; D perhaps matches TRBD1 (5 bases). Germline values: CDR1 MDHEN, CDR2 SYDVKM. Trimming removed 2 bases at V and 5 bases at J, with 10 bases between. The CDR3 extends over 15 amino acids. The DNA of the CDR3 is TGTGCCAGCAGTTTAATCGACAGAGATAATTCACCCCTCCACTTT. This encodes CASSLIDRDNSPLHF.

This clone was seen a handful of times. The CDR3, as DNA: TGTGCCAGCAGTGAAAGTACTCACAATGAGCAGTTCTTC. Amino acids: CASSESTHNEQFF. V and J are TRBV6-4 and TRBJ2-1, with D uncertain. The CDR3 totals 13 residues. The V end was cut by 3 bases, the J end by 5 bases, with 8 bases between. Per the germline V gene, CDR1 is MRHNA and CDR2 is SNTAGT.

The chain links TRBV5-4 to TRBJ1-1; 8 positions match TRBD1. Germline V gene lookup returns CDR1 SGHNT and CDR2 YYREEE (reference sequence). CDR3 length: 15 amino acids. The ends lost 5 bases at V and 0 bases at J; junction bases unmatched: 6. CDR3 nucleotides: TGTGCCAGCAGAGCCGGGACAGGACTGAACACTGAAGCTTTCTTT. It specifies CASRAGTGLNTEAFF.

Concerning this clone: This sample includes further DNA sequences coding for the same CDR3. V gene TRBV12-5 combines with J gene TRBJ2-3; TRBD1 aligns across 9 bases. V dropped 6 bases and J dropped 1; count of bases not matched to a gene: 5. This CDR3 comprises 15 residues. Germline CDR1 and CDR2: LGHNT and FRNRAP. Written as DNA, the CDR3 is TGTGCTAGTGGCCCCGGACAGGGGCGCACAGATACGCAGTATTTT. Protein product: CASGPGQGRTDTQYF.

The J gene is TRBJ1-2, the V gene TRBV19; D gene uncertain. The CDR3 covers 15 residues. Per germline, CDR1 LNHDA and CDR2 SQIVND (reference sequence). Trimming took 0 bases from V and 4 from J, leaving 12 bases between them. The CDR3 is CASSIDKGALYGYTF. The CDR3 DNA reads TGTGCCAGTAGTATAGATAAAGGAGCGCTCTATGGCTACACCTTC.

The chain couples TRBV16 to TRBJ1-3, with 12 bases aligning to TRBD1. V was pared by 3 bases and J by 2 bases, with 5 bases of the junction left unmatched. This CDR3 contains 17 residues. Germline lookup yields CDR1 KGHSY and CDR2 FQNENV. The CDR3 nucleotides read TGTGCCAGCAGCCACCAGGGACAGGGGGCAGCTGGAAACACCATATATTTT. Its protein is CASSHQGQGAAGNTIYF.

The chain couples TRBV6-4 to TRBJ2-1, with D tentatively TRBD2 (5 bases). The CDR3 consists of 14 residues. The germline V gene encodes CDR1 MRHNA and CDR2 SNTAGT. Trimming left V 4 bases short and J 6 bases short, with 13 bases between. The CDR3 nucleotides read TGTGCCAGCAGTGGGACGACTAAAACCAATGAGCAGTTCTTC. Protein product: CASSGTTKTNEQFF.

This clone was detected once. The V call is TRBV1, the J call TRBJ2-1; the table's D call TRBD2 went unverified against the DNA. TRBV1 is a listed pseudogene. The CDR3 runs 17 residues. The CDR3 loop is CTSSQRVLGTTYNEQFF. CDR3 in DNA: TGCACCAGCAGCCAGAGGGTCCTAGGGACTACCTACAATGAGCAGTTCTTC.